This TCR beta chain appears in the sequencing data of a study of T cell repertoires in cytomegalovirus infection. Across the whole study: From public TCR beta signatures came an indication of both CMV infection and matching HLA type. Study-level findings and limits: The cumulative frequency of public TCR beta families distinguished individuals who carried CMV together with the relevant HLA. It was HLA-C-restricted CMV-specific TCR beta clonotypes that dominated the response ex vivo.

TCRdb re-derived calls from the reads in MiXCR, one entry per CDR3 protein. Found here are some 400,000 distinct CDR3 sequences, approximately 18% of them singletons; the top ten hold approximately 10%. This clonotype has a count of ten or more. Its specificity is unknown. Germline V gene sequence: CDR1 MDHEN, CDR2 SYDVKM. The CDR3 has 15 amino acids. V was trimmed by 5 bases and J by 8 bases, leaving 18 bases between them. The receptor's source is a human donor in good health (CMV status not recorded). Some clones in this sample may be carry-over from other donors' samples. V usage is TRBV28 and J usage is TRBJ1-4, with D maybe TRBD1 (6 bases). Input material: PBMCs. The CDR3 is CASSTPGGLGEKLFF. CDR3 sequence (DNA): TGTGCCAGCAGTACCCCTGGGGGCTTAGGGGAAAAACTGTTTTTT.